The 9 T cell receptor beta chains listed next were all sequenced from one sample in a study of blood T cell repertoires in COVID-19 (TCRdb year 2020). Libraries were constructed by the immunoSEQ multiplex PCR assay. Not all clones reach the TCRdb copy of this immuneACCESS table, which keeps in-frame sequences only. Checked studies attribute under half of the gap to unresolved V genes and leave the rest unexplained. This sample gives under 250,000 clones in total; 84% of them show up just once. About 4% of the sample belongs to the ten largest clones. Sequenced sample: peripheral blood. These receptors were taken from a man aged 45 to 65 with acute or convalescent COVID-19.

This sequence joins TRBV3-1 (or the pseudogene TRBV3-2) and TRBJ1-5; D unresolved. With 4 bases removed from V and 6 bases from J, the gap between germline ends came to 10 bases. There are 13 residues in the CDR3. CDR1 and CDR2 from the germline V gene are LGHDT and YNNKEL (reference sequence). CDR3 protein: CASSPGGFQPQHF. The CDR3 DNA reads TGTGCCAGCAGCCCTGGAGGGTTTCAGCCCCAGCATTTT.

This chain uses TRBV6-6 with TRBJ2-1, with 14 nucleotides matching TRBD2. J lost 4 bases, V lost 5 bases, and 10 bases had no gene match. The CDR3 is 18 residues long. Germline V gene lookup returns CDR1 MNHNY and CDR2 SVGAGI (reference sequence). This chain's CDR3 is CASSPKGTSGGAYNEQFF. CDR3 coding DNA: TGTGCCAGCAGTCCAAAAGGGACTAGCGGGGGAGCTTACAATGAGCAGTTCTTC.

The chain carries TRBV18 and TRBJ1-5; D possibly corresponds to TRBD1 (6 bases). Germline assignment: CDR1 KGHSH and CDR2 LQKENI. The CDR3 covers 21 residues. V was clipped by 3 bases and J by 3 bases, with 30 bases between them. The CDR3 reads CASSPPQRGREVKSLNQPQHF. CDR3 nucleotides: TGTGCCAGCTCACCTCCGCAGAGGGGGAGGGAGGTGAAAAGCCTCAATCAGCCCCAGCATTTT.

The chain employs TRBV9 and TRBJ1-2, with 8 nucleotides matching TRBD1. This CDR3 comprises 15 residues. Germline V gene sequence: CDR1 SGDLS, CDR2 YYNGEE. The V gene end was trimmed by 4 bases and the J gene end by 3 bases; junction bases not matched to a gene: 8. DNA of the CDR3: TGTGCCAGCAGCCCGCGACAGGGGAAGGACTATGGCTACACCTTC. The encoded protein is CASSPRQGKDYGYTF.

The chain employs TRBV5-1 and TRBJ2-1; 7 bases agree with TRBD2. The CDR3 runs to 15 residues. V gave up 1 base and J gave up 12 bases; unmatched junction bases: 13. Germline V gene data show CDR1 as SGHRS and CDR2 as YFSETQ. CDR3 nucleotide sequence: TGCGCCAGCAGCTTGCGACAAGGGTTGGGGAGGGTGCAGTTCTTC. Translation: CASSLRQGLGRVQFF. Supplemented by reference TRBV5-1 and TRBJ2-1, the full variable domain reads KAGVTQTPRYLIKTRGQQVTLSCSPISGHRSVSWYQQTPGQGLQFLFEYFSETQRNKGNFPGRFSGRQFSNSRSEMNVSTLELGDSALYLCASSLRQGLGRVQFFGPGTRLTVL.

The gene calls are TRBV5-6 and TRBJ1-4, with 7 bases identical to TRBD1. From germline, CDR1 is SGHDT and CDR2 YYEEEE. This CDR3 region has 15 residues. Losses at the gene ends were 3 bases for V and 8 bases for J; bases not matched to a gene: 10. CDR3 nucleotide sequence: TGTGCCAGCAGCTCCATGACAGGGTCGGTAGAAAAACTGTTTTTT. Protein: CASSSMTGSVEKLFF. The full variable domain, in which reference TRBV5-6 and TRBJ1-4 provide the parts outside the CDR3, is DAGVTQSPTHLIKTRGQQVTLRCSPKSGHDTVSWYQQALGQGPQFIFQYYEEEERQRGNFPDRFSGHQFPNYSSELNVNALLLGDSALYLCASSSMTGSVEKLFFGSGTQLSVL.

The genes are TRBV11-3 and TRBJ1-2; D is uncertain. Trimming removed 5 bases at V and 10 bases at J, with 2 bases between. In germline, CDR1 is SGHNT, CDR2 YENEEA. CDR3 length: 8 residues. Written as DNA, the CDR3 is TGTGCCAGCAGCCACTACACCTTC. This encodes CASSHYTF.

In its sample, this clone was seen a few times. The V and J genes are TRBV13 and TRBJ1-1, with D possibly matching TRBD1 (5 bases). Germline CDR1 PRHDT, CDR2 FYEKMQ (reference sequence). The CDR3 loop spans 14 amino acids. The V end was cut by 8 bases, the J end by 1 base, with 14 bases between. The CDR3 region is CASQPKRGNTEAFF. The CDR3 DNA follows: TGTGCCAGCCAGCCAAAAAGGGGGAACACTGAAGCTTTCTTT.

The chain is built from TRBV19 and TRBJ2-5; 7 positions agree with TRBD2. The CDR3 contains 15 residues. The germline V gene has CDR1 LNHDA and CDR2 SQIVND (reference sequence). V dropped 1 base and J dropped 5; count of bases not matched to a gene: 7. CDR3: CASSIVPGRGETQYF. CDR3 bases: TGTGCCAGTAGTATAGTTCCAGGGAGGGGTGAGACCCAGTACTTC.